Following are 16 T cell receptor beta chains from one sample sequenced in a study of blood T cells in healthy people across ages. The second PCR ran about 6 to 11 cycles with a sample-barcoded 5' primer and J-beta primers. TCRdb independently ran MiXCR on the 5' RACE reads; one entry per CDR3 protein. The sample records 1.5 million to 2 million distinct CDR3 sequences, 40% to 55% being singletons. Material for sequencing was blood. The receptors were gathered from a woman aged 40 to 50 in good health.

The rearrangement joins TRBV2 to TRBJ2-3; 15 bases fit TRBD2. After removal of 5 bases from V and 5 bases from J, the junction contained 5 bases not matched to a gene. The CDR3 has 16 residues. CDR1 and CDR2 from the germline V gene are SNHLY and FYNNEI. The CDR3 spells CASSTRTSGREDTQYF. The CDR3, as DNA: TGTGCCAGCAGTACCAGGACTAGCGGGAGGGAAGATACGCAGTATTTT.

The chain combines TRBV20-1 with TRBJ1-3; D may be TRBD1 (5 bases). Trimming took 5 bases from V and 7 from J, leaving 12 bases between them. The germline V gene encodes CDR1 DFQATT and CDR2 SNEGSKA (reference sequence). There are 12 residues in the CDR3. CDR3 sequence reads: CSAGTKRNTIYF. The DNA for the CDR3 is TGCAGTGCTGGGACGAAGCGCAACACCATATATTTT.

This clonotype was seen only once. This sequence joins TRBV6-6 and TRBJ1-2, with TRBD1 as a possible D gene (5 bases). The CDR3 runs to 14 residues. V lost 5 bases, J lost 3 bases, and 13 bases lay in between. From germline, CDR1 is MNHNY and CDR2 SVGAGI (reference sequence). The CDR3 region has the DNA TGTGCCAGCAGTGCCCCCAGGGCAGACTATGGCTACACCTTC. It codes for CASSAPRADYGYTF.

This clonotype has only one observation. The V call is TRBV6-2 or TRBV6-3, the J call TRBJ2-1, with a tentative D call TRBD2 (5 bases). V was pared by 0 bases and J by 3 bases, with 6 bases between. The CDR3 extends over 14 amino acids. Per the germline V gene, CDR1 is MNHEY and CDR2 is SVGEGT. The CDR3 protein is CASSYSSGYNEQFF. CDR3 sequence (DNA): TGTGCCAGCAGTTACTCAAGCGGCTACAATGAGCAGTTCTTC.

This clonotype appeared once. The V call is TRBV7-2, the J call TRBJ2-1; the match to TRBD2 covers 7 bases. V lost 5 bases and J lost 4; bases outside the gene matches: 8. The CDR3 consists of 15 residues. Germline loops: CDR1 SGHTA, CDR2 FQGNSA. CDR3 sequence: CASSAAGGGYNEQFF. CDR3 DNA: TGTGCCAGCAGCGCCGCCGGCGGGGGTTACAATGAGCAGTTCTTC.

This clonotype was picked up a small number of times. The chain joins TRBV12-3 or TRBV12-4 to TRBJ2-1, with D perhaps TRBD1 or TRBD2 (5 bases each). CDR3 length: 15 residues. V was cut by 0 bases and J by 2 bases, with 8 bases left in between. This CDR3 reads CASSLAGEPYNEQFF. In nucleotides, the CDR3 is TGTGCCAGCAGTTTAGCGGGGGAACCCTACAATGAGCAGTTCTTC.

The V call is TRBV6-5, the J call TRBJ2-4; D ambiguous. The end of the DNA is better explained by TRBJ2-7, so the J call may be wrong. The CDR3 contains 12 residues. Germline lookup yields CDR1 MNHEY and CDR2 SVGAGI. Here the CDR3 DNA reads TGTGCCAGCAATGGCCCTTCTTACGAGCAGTACTTC. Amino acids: CASNGPSYEQYF.

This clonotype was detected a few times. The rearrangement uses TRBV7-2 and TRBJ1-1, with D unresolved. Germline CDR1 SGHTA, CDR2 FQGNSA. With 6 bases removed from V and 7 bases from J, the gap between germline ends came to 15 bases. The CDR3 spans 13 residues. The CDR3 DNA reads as TGTGCCAGCAGTACGAGTCCCGGAGGTGAAGCTTTCTTT. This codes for CASSTSPGGEAFF.

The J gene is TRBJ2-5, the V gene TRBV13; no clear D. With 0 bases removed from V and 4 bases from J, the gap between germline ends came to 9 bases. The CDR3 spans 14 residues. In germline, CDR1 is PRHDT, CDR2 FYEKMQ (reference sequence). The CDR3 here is CASSLGVLRETQYF. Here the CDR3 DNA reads TGTGCCAGCAGCTTAGGAGTCCTACGAGAGACCCAGTACTTC. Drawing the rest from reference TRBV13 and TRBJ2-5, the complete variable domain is AAGVIQSPRHLIKEKRETATLKCYPIPRHDTVYWYQQGPGQDPQFLISFYEKMQSDKGSIPDRFSAQQFSDYHSELNMSSLELGDSALYFCASSLGVLRETQYFGPGTRLLVL.

DNA of the CDR3: TGCAGTGCTAGAGATATAAGTGCCACAGATACGCAGTATTTT. Amino acid sequence: CSARDISATDTQYF. The genes are TRBV20-1 and TRBJ2-3; no definite D call. The germline V and J ends were trimmed by 0 bases and 2 bases, with 9 bases remaining between them. CDR1 is DFQATT, CDR2 SNEGSKA, per germline (reference sequence). The CDR3 spans 14 residues.

CDR3 protein: CASSTTVDGKTQYF. The CDR3, as DNA: TGTGCCAGCAGCACCACTGTGGACGGCAAGACCCAGTACTTC. V gene TRBV7-9 combines with J gene TRBJ2-7; D is undetermined. The better agreement between TRBJ2-5 and the DNA end casts doubt on the J call. Germline V gives CDR1 SEHNR, CDR2 FQNEAQ (reference sequence). There are 14 residues in the CDR3.

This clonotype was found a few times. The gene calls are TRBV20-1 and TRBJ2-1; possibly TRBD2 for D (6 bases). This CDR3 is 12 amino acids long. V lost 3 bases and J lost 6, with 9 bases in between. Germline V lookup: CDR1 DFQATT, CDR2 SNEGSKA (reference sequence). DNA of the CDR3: TGCAGTGCTAGCGGGGGTTCCAATGAGCAGTTCTTC. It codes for CSASGGSNEQFF.

The CDR3 loop is CASSPRGPAANEQFF. DNA for the CDR3: TGTGCCAGCAGCCCACGGGGACCGGCCGCCAATGAGCAGTTCTTC. The chain links TRBV9 to TRBJ2-1; D tentatively fits TRBD1 or TRBD2 (5 bases each). V dropped 4 bases and J dropped 6 bases, with 17 bases sitting between them. The germline gives CDR1 SGDLS, CDR2 YYNGEE. This CDR3 has 15 residues.

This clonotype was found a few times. In DNA, the CDR3 is TGCGCCAGCAGCCCGGCCGCCACAGGGGGCCCCTACAATGAGCAGTTCTTC. Protein: CASSPAATGGPYNEQFF. This rearrangement joins TRBV4-1 to TRBJ2-1, with 9 bases lining up with TRBD1. Germline lookup yields CDR1 MGHRA and CDR2 YSYEKL. Trimming removed 4 bases from V and 2 bases from J; junction bases left unmatched: 9. The CDR3 sequence is 17 residues long.

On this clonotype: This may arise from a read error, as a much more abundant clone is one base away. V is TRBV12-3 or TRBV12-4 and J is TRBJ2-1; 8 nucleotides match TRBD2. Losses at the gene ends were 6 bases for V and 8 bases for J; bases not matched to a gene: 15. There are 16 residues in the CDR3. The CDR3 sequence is CASRTGTREFFDEQFF. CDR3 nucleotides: TGTGCCAGCAGAACAGGGACTAGAGAGTTTTTCGATGAGCAGTTCTTC.

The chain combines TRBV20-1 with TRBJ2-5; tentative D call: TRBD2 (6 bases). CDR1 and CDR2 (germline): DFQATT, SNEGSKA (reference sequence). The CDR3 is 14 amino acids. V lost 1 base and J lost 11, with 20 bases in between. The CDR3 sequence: CSARGAQTLREQYF. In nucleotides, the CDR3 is TGCAGTGCTAGAGGGGCACAGACCCTACGGGAGCAGTACTTC.